This TCR beta chain was obtained from a study of T cell responses to AZD1222 COVID-19 vaccine. From germline, CDR1 is GTSNPN and CDR2 SVGIG (reference sequence). Trimming left V 2 bases short and J 0 bases short, with 10 bases between. The CDR3 extends over 14 amino acids. Notes on the study in general: Baseline seropositivity characterized only six or seven AZD1222 recipients. Reportedly, close to half of spike-specific TCRs are directed against unmutated variant regions. Clonal diversity may have been underestimated in mostly white British donors.

Produced via immunoSEQ multiplex PCR; TCRdb's table is partial and in-frame only. Here the sample spans tens of thousands of clones, about 92% being singletons. As concerns this clone: Antigen unknown.

The chain links TRBV30 to TRBJ1-2; D not certain. Specimen: peripheral blood, collected 28 days after the second AZD1222 dose. The TCR was taken from an adult who received the AZD1222 COVID-19 vaccine. The CDR3 loop reads CAWSRTGANYGYTF. As DNA, the CDR3 is TGTGCCTGGAGTAGAACCGGGGCTAACTATGGCTACACCTTC.